The present T cell receptor (beta chain) was sequenced within a study of cytomegalovirus exposure and HLA in healthy donors. Study conclusions and caveats: Both high specificity and high sensitivity reportedly marked the classifier's diagnosis of cytomegalovirus status.

CDR1 and CDR2 from the germline V gene are SGHVS and FNYEAQ. V was trimmed by 0 bases and J by 3 bases, leaving 6 bases between them. CDR3 length: 15 amino acids. This clone was counted once. Its antigen is unknown. The PCR ran on 60 Vbeta and 13 Jbeta primers. Assay: immunoSEQ multiplex PCR; the TCRdb copy retains only in-frame clones and omits some. The table shows under 200,000 clones, with 55% to 70% occurring only once. Material for sequencing was PBMCs. The genes are TRBV7-6 and TRBJ1-6; D gene unclear. This receptor was taken from a woman aged 35 to 49 in good health and CMV-seropositive. CDR3 region: CASSLAASYNSPLHF. DNA of the CDR3: TGTGCCAGCAGCTTAGCAGCAAGCTATAATTCACCCCTCCACTTT.